The TCR beta chain described here comes from a study of blood T cell repertoires in COVID-19. Overall study context: COVID-19 samples from acute and convalescent phases originated in the United States, Italy and Spain.

As handled by the study authors: Nucleated cell number was recorded as an estimate derived from reference gene primer amplification. Data came from immunoSEQ multiplex PCR; TCRdb stores just in-frame clones and leaves some out. The V and J calls and clone size were taken over from that table, and D and trimming were inferred from the DNA. The sample holds about 190,000 clones, about 80% seen once. Trimming stripped 5 bases from V and 3 bases from J, with 12 bases between. CDR3 size: 14 residues. Germline CDR1 reads SEHNR; CDR2 reads FQNEAQ (reference sequence). This clone was detected once. Patients from Seattle were sampled longitudinally, starting during active infection.

Sequenced sample: peripheral blood. The TCR originated in a woman in her sixties or seventies with COVID-19, enrolled during active disease. V usage is TRBV7-9 and J usage is TRBJ2-3; D gene ambiguous. The CDR3 region has the DNA TGTGCCAGCAGCCCGCCGGTAACTACAGATACGCAGTATTTT. Its translation: CASSPPVTTDTQYF.